This T cell receptor (beta chain) originates from a study of T cell changes during pregnancy in multiple sclerosis. The CDR3 totals 15 residues. From germline, CDR1 is SGHTA and CDR2 FQGNSA. V gave up 1 base and J gave up 2 bases, with 9 bases separating them. Using immunoSEQ multiplex PCR, the repertoire was profiled, and TCRdb retains in-frame clones only, with some absent. The sample has 40,000 to 50,000 clones; 75% to 95% are singletons. Sequenced material: CD4+ T cells from peripheral blood mononuclear cells, taken before pregnancy. The chain employs TRBV7-2 and TRBJ1-5; D possibly corresponds to TRBD1 (6 bases). The TCR originated in a female donor with multiple sclerosis, enrolled in a pregnancy study. The CDR3, as DNA: TGTGCCAGCAGCTTAGGAGGGGGGGGCAATCAGCCCCAGCATTTT. The encoded protein is CASSLGGGGNQPQHF.